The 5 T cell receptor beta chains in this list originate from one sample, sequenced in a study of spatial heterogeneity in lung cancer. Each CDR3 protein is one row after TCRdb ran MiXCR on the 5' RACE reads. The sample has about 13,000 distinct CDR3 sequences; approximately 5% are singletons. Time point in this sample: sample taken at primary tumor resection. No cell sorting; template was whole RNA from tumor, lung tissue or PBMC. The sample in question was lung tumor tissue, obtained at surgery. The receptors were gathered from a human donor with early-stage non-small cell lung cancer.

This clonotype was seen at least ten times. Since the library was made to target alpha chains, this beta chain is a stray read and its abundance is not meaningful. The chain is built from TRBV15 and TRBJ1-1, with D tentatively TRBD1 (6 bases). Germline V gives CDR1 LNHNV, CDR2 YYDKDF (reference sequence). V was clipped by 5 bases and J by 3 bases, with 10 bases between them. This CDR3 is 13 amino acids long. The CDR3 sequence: CATSPQGDTEAFF. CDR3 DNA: TGTGCCACCAGCCCACAGGGAGACACTGAAGCTTTCTTT.

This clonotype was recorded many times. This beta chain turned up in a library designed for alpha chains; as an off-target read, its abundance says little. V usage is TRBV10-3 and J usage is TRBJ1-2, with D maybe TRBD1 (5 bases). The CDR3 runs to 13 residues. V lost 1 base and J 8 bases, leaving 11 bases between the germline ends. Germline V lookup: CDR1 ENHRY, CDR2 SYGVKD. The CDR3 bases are TGTGCCATCAGTGAGTTAGGGGTGGAAGGCTACACCTTC. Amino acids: CAISELGVEGYTF.

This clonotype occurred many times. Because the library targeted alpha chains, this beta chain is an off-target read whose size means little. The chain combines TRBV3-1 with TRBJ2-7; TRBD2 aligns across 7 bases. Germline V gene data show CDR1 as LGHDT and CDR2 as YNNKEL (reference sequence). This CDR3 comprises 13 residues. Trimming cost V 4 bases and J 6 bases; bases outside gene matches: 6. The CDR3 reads CASSLGRSGEQYF. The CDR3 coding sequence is TGTGCCAGCAGCCTCGGGAGGTCGGGCGAGCAGTACTTC.

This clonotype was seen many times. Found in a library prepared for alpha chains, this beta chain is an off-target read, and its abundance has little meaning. In DNA form, the CDR3 reads TGTGCCAGCAGTTCCCAGCCCCGGGTCACCGGGGAGCTGTTTTTT. It is translated as CASSSQPRVTGELFF. The rearrangement uses TRBV12-3 or TRBV12-4 and TRBJ2-2; D not certain. The length of the CDR3 is 15 residues. V lost 4 bases, J lost 4 bases, and 13 bases lay in between.

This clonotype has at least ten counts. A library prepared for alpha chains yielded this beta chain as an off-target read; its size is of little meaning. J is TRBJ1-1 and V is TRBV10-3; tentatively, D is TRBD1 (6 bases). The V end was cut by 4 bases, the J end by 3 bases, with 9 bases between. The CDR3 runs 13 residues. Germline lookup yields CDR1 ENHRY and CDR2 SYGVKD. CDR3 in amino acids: CAISGDTDTEAFF. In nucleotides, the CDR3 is TGTGCCATCAGTGGGGACACCGACACTGAAGCTTTCTTT.